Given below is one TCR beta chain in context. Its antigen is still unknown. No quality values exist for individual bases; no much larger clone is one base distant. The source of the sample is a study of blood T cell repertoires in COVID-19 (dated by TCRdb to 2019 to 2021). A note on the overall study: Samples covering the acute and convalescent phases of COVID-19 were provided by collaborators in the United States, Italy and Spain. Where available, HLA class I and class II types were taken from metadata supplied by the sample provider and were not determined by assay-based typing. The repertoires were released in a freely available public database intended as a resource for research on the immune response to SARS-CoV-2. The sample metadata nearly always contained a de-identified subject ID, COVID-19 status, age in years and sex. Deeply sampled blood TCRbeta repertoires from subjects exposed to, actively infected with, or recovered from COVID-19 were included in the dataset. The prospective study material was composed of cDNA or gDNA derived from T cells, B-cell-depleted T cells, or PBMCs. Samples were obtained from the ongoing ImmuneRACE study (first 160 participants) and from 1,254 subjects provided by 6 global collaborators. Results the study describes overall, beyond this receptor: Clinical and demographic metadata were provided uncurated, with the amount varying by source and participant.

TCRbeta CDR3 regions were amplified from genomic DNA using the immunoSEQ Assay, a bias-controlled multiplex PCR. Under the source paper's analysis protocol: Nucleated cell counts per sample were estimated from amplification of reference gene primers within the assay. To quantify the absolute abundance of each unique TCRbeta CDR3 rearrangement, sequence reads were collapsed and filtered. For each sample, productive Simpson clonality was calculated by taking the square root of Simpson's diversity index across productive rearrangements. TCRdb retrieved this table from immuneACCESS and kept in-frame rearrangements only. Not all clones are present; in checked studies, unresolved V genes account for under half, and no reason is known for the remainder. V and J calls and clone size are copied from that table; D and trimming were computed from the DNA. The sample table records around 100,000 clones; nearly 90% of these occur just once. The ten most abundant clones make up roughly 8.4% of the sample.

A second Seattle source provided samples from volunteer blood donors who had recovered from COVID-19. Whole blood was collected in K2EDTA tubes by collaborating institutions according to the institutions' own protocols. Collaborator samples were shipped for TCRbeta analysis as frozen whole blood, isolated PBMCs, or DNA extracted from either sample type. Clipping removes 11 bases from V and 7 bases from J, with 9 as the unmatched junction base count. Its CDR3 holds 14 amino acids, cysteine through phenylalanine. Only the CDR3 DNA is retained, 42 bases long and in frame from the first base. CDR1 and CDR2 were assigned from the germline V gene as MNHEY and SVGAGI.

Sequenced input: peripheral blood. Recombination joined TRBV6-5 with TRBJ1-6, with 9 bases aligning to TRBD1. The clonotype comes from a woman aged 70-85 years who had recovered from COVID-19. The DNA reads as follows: TGTGCCGTTCCCCGGGACAGGGCGAATTCACCCCTCCACTTT. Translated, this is CAVPRDRANSPLHF.